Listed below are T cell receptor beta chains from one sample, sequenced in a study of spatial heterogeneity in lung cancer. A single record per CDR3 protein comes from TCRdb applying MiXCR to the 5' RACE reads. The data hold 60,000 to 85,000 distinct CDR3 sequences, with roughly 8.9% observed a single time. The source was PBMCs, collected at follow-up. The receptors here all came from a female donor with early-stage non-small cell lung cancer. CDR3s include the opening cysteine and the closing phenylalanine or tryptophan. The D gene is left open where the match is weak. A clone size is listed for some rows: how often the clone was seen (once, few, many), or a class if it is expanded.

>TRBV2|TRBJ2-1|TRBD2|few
TGTGCCAGCAAGCTCGAGCGGGGGGTCTACAATGAGCAGTTCTTC
CASKLERGVYNEQFF
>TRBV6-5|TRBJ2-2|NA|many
TGTGCCAGCAAGAAGAAGGCCGGGGAGCTGTTTTTT
CASKKKAGELFF
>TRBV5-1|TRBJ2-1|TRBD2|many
TGCGCCAGCAGCCCCCCCGGGACTAGCGGGATCGGGCAGTTCTTC
CASSPPGTSGIGQFF
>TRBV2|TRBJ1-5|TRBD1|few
TGTGCCAGCAGTAGGGACAGGGGGCAACAGCCCCAGCATTTT
CASSRDRGQQPQHF
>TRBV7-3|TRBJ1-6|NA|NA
TGTGCCAGCAACCCTACCTGGGGGGAACCCCTCCACTTT
CASNPTWGEPLHF
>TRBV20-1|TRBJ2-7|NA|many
TGCAGTGCTAGACACCCGGACGGATCCTACGAGCAGTACTTC
CSARHPDGSYEQYF
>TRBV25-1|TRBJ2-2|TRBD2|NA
TGTGCCAGCAGTGAGACTAGCGGGAGAGCCACCGGGGAGCTGTTTTTT
CASSETSGRATGELFF
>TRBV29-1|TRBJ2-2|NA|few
TGCAGCGTTGAGGGGCCCTCGAACACCGGGGAGCTGTTTTTT
CSVEGPSNTGELFF
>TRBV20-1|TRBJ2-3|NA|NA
TGCAGTGCTCGCTTGGGGGAGGGCACAGATACGCAGTATTTT
CSARLGEGTDTQYF
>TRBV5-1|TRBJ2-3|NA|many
TGCGCCAGCAGCTTGGCCGCAGTCACAGATACGCAGTATTTT
CASSLAAVTDTQYF
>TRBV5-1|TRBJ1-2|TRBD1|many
TGCGCCAGCAGGTACGCCGGACAGGGGAACGGGACCTTC
CASRYAGQGNGTF
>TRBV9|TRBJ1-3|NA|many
TGTGCCAGCAGCGCCCGGGACTCTCCTGGAAACACCATATATTTT
CASSARDSPGNTIYF
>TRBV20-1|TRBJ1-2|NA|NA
TGCAGTGCTAGTTCGACAGAGCTTATGGAGGGCTACACCTTC
CSASSTELMEGYTF
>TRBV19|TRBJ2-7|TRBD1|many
TGTGCCAGTAGTGCCCGACAGGGAAGGACCTACGAGCAGTACTTC
CASSARQGRTYEQYF
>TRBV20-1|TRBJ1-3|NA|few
TGCAGTGCTAGGGACTATGGAAACACCATATATTTT
CSARDYGNTIYF
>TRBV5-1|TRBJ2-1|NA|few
TGCGCCAGCAGCTTACTAAACATCAGCTACAATGAGCAGTTCTTC
CASSLLNISYNEQFF
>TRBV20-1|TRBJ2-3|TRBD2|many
TGCAGTGCTGGAGTAAGCGGGAGAGGTGATACGCAGTATTTT
CSAGVSGRGDTQYF
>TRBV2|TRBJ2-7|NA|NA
TGTGCCAGCAGTGAAACTAGGGTCGGAGGGGCCGGCGAGCAGTACTTC
CASSETRVGGAGEQYF
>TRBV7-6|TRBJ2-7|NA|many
TGTGCCAGCAGCCCCTCGGGCAACCAATACGAGCAGTACTTC
CASSPSGNQYEQYF
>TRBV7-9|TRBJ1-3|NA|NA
TGTGCCAGCAGCTTTCTGGCAGATAACACCATATATTTT
CASSFLADNTIYF
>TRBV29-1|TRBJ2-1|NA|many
TGCAGCGTTGAGGCTAGCAATGAGCAGTTCTTC
CSVEASNEQFF
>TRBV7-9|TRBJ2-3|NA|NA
TGTGCCAGCAGCTTGCCCAGCGGTAGCACTACAGATACGCAGTATTTT
CASSLPSGSTTDTQYF
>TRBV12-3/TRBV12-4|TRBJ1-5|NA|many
TGTGCCAGCAGTTTATCGGCGGCATATAGCAATCAGCCCCAGCATTTT
CASSLSAAYSNQPQHF
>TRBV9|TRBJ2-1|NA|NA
TGTGCCAGCAGCGTAGACCCCGGACGAGACAATGAGCAGTTCTTC
CASSVDPGRDNEQFF
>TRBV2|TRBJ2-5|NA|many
TGTGCCAGCAGTGTTAAAGAGACCCAGTACTTC
CASSVKETQYF
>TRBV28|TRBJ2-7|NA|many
TGTGCCAGCAGTTTATTTTTCGAGCAGTACTTC
CASSLFFEQYF
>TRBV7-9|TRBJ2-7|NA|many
TGTGCCAGCAGCCAACTGGACCACTACGAGCAGTACTTC
CASSQLDHYEQYF
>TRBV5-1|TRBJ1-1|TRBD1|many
TGCGCCAGCAGCTGGGGGACAGGGCTGGTGAATGAAGCTTTCTTT
CASSWGTGLVNEAFF